This entry lists 17 T cell receptor beta chains sequenced from one sample in a study of blood T cell repertoires in COVID-19 (dated by TCRdb to the early 2020s). Libraries were constructed by the immunoSEQ multiplex PCR assay. TCRdb mirrors the immuneACCESS table, restricted to in-frame sequences. Some clones are absent from its copies; in checked studies, under half trace to an unresolved V gene, and the reason for the others is unknown. This sample is represented by tens of thousands of clones; around 93% of them were singletons. The top ten constitute around 5% of the sample. The sequenced material came from peripheral blood. The receptors come from a woman in her sixties with active COVID-19.

This chain joins TRBV28 and TRBJ1-3; TRBD1 agrees at 7 bases. CDR3 length: 13 residues. The V segment lost 10 bases and the J segment 5 bases; nucleotides outside the gene matches: 8. CDR1 and CDR2 (germline): MDHEN, SYDVKM. CDR3 DNA sequence: TGTGCCACCTATGACAGGGAAAGAAACACCATATATTTT. This encodes CATYDRERNTIYF.

This clone was detected once. The chain employs TRBV5-1 and TRBJ1-1; TRBD1 might be the D (5 bases). CDR1 and CDR2 from the germline V gene are SGHRS and YFSETQ. Trimming removed 3 bases at V and 5 bases at J, with 14 bases between. The CDR3 has 14 residues. For the CDR3, the DNA is TGCGCCAGCAGCTGGGAAGGGGTTGGGACTGAAGCTTTCTTT. This gives the protein CASSWEGVGTEAFF.

V gene TRBV19 combines with J gene TRBJ1-2, with no clear D. This CDR3 spans 11 amino acids. The germline V and J ends were trimmed by 7 bases and 9 bases, with 12 bases remaining between them. From germline, CDR1 is LNHDA and CDR2 SQIVND (reference sequence). Here the CDR3 reads CASTSRGSYTF. DNA for the CDR3: TGTGCCAGTACGAGCCGCGGGAGCTACACCTTC.

The gene calls are TRBV10-3 and TRBJ1-2; the match to TRBD1 covers 8 bases. This CDR3 is 13 amino acids long. Looked up from germline, CDR1 is ENHRY and CDR2 is SYGVKD. Trimming removed 6 bases from V and 3 bases from J; junction bases left unmatched: 3. The CDR3: CAIRKDRDYGYTF. CDR3 sequence (DNA): TGTGCCATCAGAAAGGACAGGGACTATGGCTACACCTTC.

In its sample, this clone was seen a few times. The chain uses TRBV7-9 and TRBJ1-5, with D possibly TRBD1 on 6 matching bases. Germline V gene sequence: CDR1 SEHNR, CDR2 FQNEAQ (reference sequence). The CDR3 sequence is 15 residues long. V lost 4 bases and J 7 bases, leaving 17 bases between the germline ends. DNA for the CDR3: TGTGCCAGCAGCTCAGGGGCTTCTCGTGCACAGCCCCAGCATTTT. It yields the protein CASSSGASRAQPQHF.

V and J are TRBV19 and TRBJ2-2; 12 positions agree with TRBD2. This CDR3 comprises 16 residues. The germline CDR1 and CDR2 sequences are LNHDA and SQIVND (reference sequence). Trimming took 6 bases from V and 0 from J; bases not matched to a gene: 2. The DNA of the CDR3 is TGTGCCAGTAGGACTAGCGGGAGATCGAACACCGGGGAGCTGTTTTTT. This encodes CASRTSGRSNTGELFF.

This clone has just one count. The chain links TRBV6-1 to TRBJ1-1; D gene ambiguous. Germline V CDR1 and CDR2: MNHNS, SASEGT. CDR3 size: 14 residues. V was pared by 3 bases and J by 6 bases, with 14 bases between. CDR3 protein: CASSELPGGAEAFF. DNA of the CDR3: TGTGCCAGCAGTGAGTTACCAGGAGGTGCTGAAGCTTTCTTT.

The chain recombines TRBV11-3 with TRBJ2-2; no clear D gene. The CDR3 is 12 amino acids. The V end was cut by 4 bases, the J end by 8 bases, with 8 bases between. Germline CDR1 and CDR2: SGHNT and YENEEA. The chain's CDR3 is CASSSPVGELFF. The CDR3 DNA is TGTGCCAGCAGCTCCCCTGTGGGGGAGCTGTTTTTT.

The rearrangement links TRBV6-5 to TRBJ2-1, with D possibly being TRBD2 (5 bases). Germline assignment: CDR1 MNHEY and CDR2 SVGAGI. V was trimmed by 8 bases and J by 6 bases, leaving 11 bases between them. This CDR3 contains 12 residues. CDR3 DNA: TGTGCCAGCGTCGAGGGCCGCAATGAGCAGTTCTTC. It is translated as CASVEGRNEQFF.

The chain joins TRBV9 to TRBJ2-1, with 8 bases matching TRBD2. This CDR3 is built from 15 residues. The germline V gene has CDR1 SGDLS and CDR2 YYNGEE. J lost 10 bases, V lost 3 bases, and 12 bases had no gene match. CDR3 residues: CASSATGTRFEEQFF. The CDR3 nucleotides read TGTGCCAGCAGCGCCACCGGGACTAGGTTTGAAGAGCAGTTCTTC.

In this sample, this clone turned up once. The V gene is TRBV18, the J gene TRBJ2-5; 11 positions match TRBD1. V was clipped by 3 bases and J by 4 bases; unmatched bases: 1. Germline values: CDR1 KGHSH, CDR2 LQKENI. The CDR3 runs 14 residues. The CDR3 nucleotides are TGTGCCAGCTCACCTGGGACAGGGGGAGAGACCCAGTACTTC. This sequence encodes CASSPGTGGETQYF.

As concerns this clone: The germline gene is not matched at one end of the junction; a read error may be the cause. The rearrangement joins TRBV3-1 (or the pseudogene TRBV3-2) to TRBJ2-1, with D possibly matching TRBD1 (6 bases). The germline CDR1 and CDR2 sequences are LGHDT and YNNKEL (reference sequence). The CDR3 totals 17 residues. The CDR3 DNA is TGTGCCAGCAGCCCACCCCAGGGGAACCAGTTCTACGATGAGCAGTTCTTC. Its protein is CASSPPQGNQFYDEQFF.

V and J are TRBV7-7 and TRBJ2-1; D perhaps matches TRBD2 (6 bases). The V gene's germline CDR1 is SSHAT and CDR2 FNYEAQ (reference sequence). Trimming left V 2 bases short and J 10 bases short, with 12 bases between. The CDR3 is made up of 13 amino acids. The CDR3: CASSLTRDLEQFF. CDR3 sequence (DNA): TGTGCCAGCAGCTTAACGCGGGACCTCGAGCAGTTCTTC.

This clone was seen only once. The chain joins TRBV5-1 to TRBJ2-2; D gene uncertain. The germline gives CDR1 SGHRS, CDR2 YFSETQ. This CDR3 contains 15 residues. Trimming removed 7 bases from V and 1 base from J, with 14 bases in between. The CDR3 DNA reads TGCGCCAGCCGACGAGGTGAATTGAACACCGGGGAGCTGTTTTTT. Protein: CASRRGELNTGELFF.

In nucleotides, the CDR3 is TGTGCCAGCAGTTTAGAGGGGACTAGCCGCGCAGATACGCAGTATTTT. Protein: CASSLEGTSRADTQYF. This rearrangement joins TRBV28 to TRBJ2-3, with TRBD2 matching over 9 bases. After removal of 2 bases from V and 4 bases from J, the junction contained 7 bases not matched to a gene. Per the germline V gene, CDR1 is MDHEN and CDR2 is SYDVKM. The CDR3 loop spans 16 amino acids.

This clone was counted a single time. The chain recombines TRBV7-2 with TRBJ2-7; D possibly corresponds to TRBD2 (5 bases). V shed 1 base and J shed 2 bases, with 21 bases lying between them. The CDR3 runs to 18 residues. Germline assignment: CDR1 SGHTA and CDR2 FQGNSA. The DNA of the CDR3 is TGTGCCAGCAGCTTAGAAGGGATGCGGGCCTCCTGGGCCTACGAGCAGTACTTC. Encoded protein: CASSLEGMRASWAYEQYF.

The rearrangement links TRBV6-1 to TRBJ1-4, with 7 bases identical to TRBD1. Trimming at V came to 3 bases and at J to 10 bases, leaving 11 bases not matched to a gene. From germline, CDR1 is MNHNS and CDR2 SASEGT. The CDR3 contains 15 residues. The CDR3 sequence: CASSEGGRGFGKLFF. Written as DNA, the CDR3 is TGTGCCAGCAGTGAGGGTGGCAGGGGGTTCGGAAAACTGTTTTTT.